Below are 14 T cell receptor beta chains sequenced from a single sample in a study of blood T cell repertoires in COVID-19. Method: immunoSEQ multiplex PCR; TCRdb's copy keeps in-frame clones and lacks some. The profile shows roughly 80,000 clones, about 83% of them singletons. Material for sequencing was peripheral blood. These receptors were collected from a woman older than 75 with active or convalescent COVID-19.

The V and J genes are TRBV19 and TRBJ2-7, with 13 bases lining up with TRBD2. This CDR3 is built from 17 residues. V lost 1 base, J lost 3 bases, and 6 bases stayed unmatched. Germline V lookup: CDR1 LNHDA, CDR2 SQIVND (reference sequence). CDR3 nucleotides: TGTGCCAGTAGTATAGGGACTAGCGGGGGCGTCATCTACGAGCAGTACTTC. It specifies CASSIGTSGGVIYEQYF.

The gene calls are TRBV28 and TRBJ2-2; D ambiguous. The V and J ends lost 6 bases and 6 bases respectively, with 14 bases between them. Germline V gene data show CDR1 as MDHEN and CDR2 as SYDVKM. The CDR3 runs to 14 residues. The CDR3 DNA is TGTGCCAGCAGATTAACTCTCCGGGCCGGGGAGCTGTTTTTT. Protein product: CASRLTLRAGELFF.

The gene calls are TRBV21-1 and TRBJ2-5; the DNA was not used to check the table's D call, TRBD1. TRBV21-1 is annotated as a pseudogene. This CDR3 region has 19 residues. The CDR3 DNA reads TGTGCCAGCAGCAAACATCGACCCTCCGGGACAGTAACTAGGGAGACCCAGTACTTC. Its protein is CASSKHRPSGTVTRETQYF.

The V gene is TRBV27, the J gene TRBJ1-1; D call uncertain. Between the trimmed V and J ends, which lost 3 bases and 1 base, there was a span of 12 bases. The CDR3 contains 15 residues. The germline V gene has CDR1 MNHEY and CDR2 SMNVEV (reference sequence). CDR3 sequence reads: CASSFATSGNTEAFF. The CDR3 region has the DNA TGTGCCAGCAGTTTCGCCACCTCCGGGAACACTGAAGCTTTCTTT.

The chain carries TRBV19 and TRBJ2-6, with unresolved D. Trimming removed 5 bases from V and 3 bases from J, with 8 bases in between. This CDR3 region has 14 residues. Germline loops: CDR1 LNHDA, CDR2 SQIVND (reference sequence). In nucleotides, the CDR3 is TGTGCCAGTAGTCCCCAGATTGGGGCCAACGTCCTGACTTTC. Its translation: CASSPQIGANVLTF.

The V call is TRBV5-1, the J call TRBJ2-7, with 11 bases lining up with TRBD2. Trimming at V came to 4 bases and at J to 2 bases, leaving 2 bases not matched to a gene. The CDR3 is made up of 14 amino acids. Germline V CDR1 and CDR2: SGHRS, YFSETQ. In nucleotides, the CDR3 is TGCGCCAGCAGCATAGCGGGGGGGACCTACGAGCAGTACTTC. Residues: CASSIAGGTYEQYF.

The CDR3 DNA is TGTGCCATCAGTCGAACTAGTGGTGGGGCCAACGTCCTGACTTTC. It codes for CAISRTSGGANVLTF. V usage is TRBV10-3 and J usage is TRBJ2-6; the D gene is possibly TRBD2 (5 bases). Trimming pared 5 bases from V and 3 bases from J, leaving 11 bases between. The CDR3 runs 15 residues. Per germline, CDR1 ENHRY and CDR2 SYGVKD.

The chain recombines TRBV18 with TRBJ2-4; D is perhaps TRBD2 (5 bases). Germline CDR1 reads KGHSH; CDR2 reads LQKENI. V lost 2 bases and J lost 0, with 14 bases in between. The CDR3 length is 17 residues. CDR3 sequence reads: CASSPNTRVLAKNIQYF. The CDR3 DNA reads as TGTGCCAGCTCACCAAATACGAGGGTACTAGCCAAAAACATTCAGTACTTC.

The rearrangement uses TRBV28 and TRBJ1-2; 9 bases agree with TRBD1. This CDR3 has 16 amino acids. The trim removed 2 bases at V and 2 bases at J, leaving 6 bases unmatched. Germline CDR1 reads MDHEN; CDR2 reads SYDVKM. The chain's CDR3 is CASSLAYRGRNYGYTF. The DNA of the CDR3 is TGTGCCAGCAGTTTAGCCTACAGGGGGCGGAACTATGGCTACACCTTC.

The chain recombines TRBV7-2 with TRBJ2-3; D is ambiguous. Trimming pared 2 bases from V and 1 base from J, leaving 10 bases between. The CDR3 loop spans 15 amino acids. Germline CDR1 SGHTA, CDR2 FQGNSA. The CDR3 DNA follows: TGTGCCAGCAGCTTAAACAGCTTCCGCACAGATACGCAGTATTTT. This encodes CASSLNSFRTDTQYF.

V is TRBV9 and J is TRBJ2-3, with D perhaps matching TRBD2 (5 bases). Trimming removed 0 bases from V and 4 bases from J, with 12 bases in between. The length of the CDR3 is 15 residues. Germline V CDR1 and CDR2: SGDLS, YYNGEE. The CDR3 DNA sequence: TGTGCCAGCAGCGTAGGTCTAGCAACCGCAGATACGCAGTATTTT. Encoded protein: CASSVGLATADTQYF.

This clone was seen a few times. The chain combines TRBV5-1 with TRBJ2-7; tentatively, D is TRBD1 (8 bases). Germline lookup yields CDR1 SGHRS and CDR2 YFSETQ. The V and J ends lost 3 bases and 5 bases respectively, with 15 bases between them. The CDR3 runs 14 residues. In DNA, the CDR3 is TGCGCCAGCAGCTCCGACAGGGGAGGGGACGAGCAGTACTTC. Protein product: CASSSDRGGDEQYF.

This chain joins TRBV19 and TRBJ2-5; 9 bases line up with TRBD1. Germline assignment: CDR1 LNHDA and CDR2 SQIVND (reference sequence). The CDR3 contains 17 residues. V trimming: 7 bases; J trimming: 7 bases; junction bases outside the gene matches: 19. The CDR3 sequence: CASTPTPDRGVLGTQYF. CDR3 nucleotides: TGTGCCAGTACTCCCACCCCGGACAGGGGTGTGTTAGGGACCCAGTACTTC.

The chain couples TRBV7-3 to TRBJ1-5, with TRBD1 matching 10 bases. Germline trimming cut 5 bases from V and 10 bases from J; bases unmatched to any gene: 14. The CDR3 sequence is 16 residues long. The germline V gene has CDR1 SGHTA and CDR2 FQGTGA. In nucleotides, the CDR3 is TGTGCCAGCAGCGAATACCCCGGGACAGGGGCCCCCCCCCAGCATTTT. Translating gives CASSEYPGTGAPPQHF.